The 11 T cell receptor beta chains below come from one sample, sequenced in a study of CD4 T cells in relation to SARS-CoV-2 and coronaviruses (dated by TCRdb to the early 2020s). CD4+ T cells from unexposed donors were collected before the COVID-19 pandemic (2011-2018). After approximately 11 days of culture, CD4+ T cells were isolated with the EasySep CD4+ T cell isolation kit. These receptors' targets are unknown. Preparation of the library involved the immunoSEQ multiplex PCR assay. TCRdb took this table from immuneACCESS and kept in-frame rearrangements with V and J called. Such tables lack part of the clones; where checked against another copy, unresolved V genes explain under half of the gap, and the rest is unexplained. A total of roughly 30,000 clones appear in this sample, 60% to 80% of them only once. The ten largest clonotypes hold 20% to 25% of the sample. Input material: CD4+ T cells from PBMCs, cultured in vitro. The receptors derive from a human donor in good health.

This chain uses TRBV7-8 with TRBJ2-5, with D unclear. Germline CDR1 reads SGHVS; CDR2 reads FQNEAQ. Trimming removed 0 bases at V and 0 bases at J, with 5 bases between. This CDR3 is built from 14 residues. Here the CDR3 reads CASSLASNQETQYF. CDR3 bases: TGTGCCAGCAGCTTAGCCAGTAACCAAGAGACCCAGTACTTC.

The chain has TRBV4-1 and TRBJ2-7; 7 nucleotides align to TRBD2. J lost 5 bases, V lost 1 base, and 14 bases had no gene match. The CDR3 has 17 residues. CDR1 is MGHRA and CDR2 is YSYEKL in the germline V gene. This chain's CDR3 is CASSQVGRQRDKHEQYF. CDR3 bases: TGCGCCAGCAGCCAAGTTGGTCGCCAGCGGGATAAACACGAGCAGTACTTC.

The CDR3 region is CASSDLTGTSMYF. The CDR3 DNA is TGTGCCAGCAGTGACCTGACCGGGACTAGTATGTATTTT. The V and J genes are TRBV9 and TRBJ2-3, with 8 bases aligning to TRBD2. The V gene's germline CDR1 is SGDLS and CDR2 YYNGEE. The CDR3 spans 13 residues. Trimming removed 5 bases from V and 14 bases from J; junction bases left unmatched: 13.

The chain has TRBV18 and TRBJ2-1, with TRBD2 identical over 7 bases. Unmatched junction bases numbered 8, after V lost 0 bases and J lost 6 bases. CDR1 KGHSH and CDR2 LQKENI come from the germline V gene. This CDR3 is 16 amino acids long. The CDR3: CASSPPGLPTTNEQFF. In DNA, the CDR3 is TGTGCCAGCTCACCACCGGGACTACCCACAACCAATGAGCAGTTCTTC.

This clone was seen a few times. The CDR3 here is CASSYSYGVQEKLFF. The CDR3 DNA reads as TGTGCCAGCAGTTACTCGTATGGGGTTCAAGAAAAACTGTTTTTT. This chain joins TRBV6-5 and TRBJ1-4, with D unresolved. The CDR3 spans 15 residues. Germline loops: CDR1 MNHEY, CDR2 SVGAGI. Trimming took 0 bases from V and 8 from J, leaving 13 bases between them.

As DNA, the CDR3 is TGTGCCAGCAGCTTCCAAACAGGGGCCGCCTACGAGCAGTACTTC. Amino acid sequence: CASSFQTGAAYEQYF. The genes are TRBV7-2 and TRBJ2-7, with TRBD1 matching over 7 bases. CDR1 is SGHTA and CDR2 is FQGNSA in the germline V gene. With V trimmed by 3 bases and J by 2 bases, 7 bases remained unmatched. This CDR3 has 15 residues. Combining the CDR3 with reference TRBV7-2 and TRBJ2-7 gives the whole variable domain GAGVSQSPSNKVTEKGKDVELRCDPISGHTALYWYRQSLGQGLEFLIYFQGNSAPDKSGLPSDRFSAERTGGSVSTLTIQRTQQEDSAVYLCASSFQTGAAYEQYFGPGTRLTVT.

The chain uses TRBV12-3 or TRBV12-4 and TRBJ2-1, with 10 positions matching TRBD2. V shed 4 bases and J 7 bases; nucleotides not matched to a gene: 1. The CDR3 has 13 residues. The CDR3 region is CASSSSGGNEQFF. The CDR3 nucleotides read TGTGCCAGCAGTTCTAGCGGGGGAAATGAGCAGTTCTTC.

This chain links TRBV5-1 with TRBJ2-1, with D maybe TRBD2 (6 bases). In germline, CDR1 is SGHRS, CDR2 YFSETQ. This CDR3 has 16 amino acids. V lost 4 bases and J lost 5, with 19 bases in between. The CDR3 region is CASSQLLATIDNEQFF. CDR3 coding DNA: TGCGCCAGCAGCCAGTTACTAGCTACGATAGACAATGAGCAGTTCTTC.

The chain joins TRBV7-5 to TRBJ2-5. TRBV7-5 is termed a pseudogene. The CDR3 contains 14 residues. The CDR3 DNA sequence: TGTGCCAGAAGGTTAGGGGTCTTTGAGCCAACCCAGTACTTC. This encodes CARRLGVFEPTQYF.

This chain links TRBV5-1 with TRBJ2-3; TRBD1 matches at 7 bases. The CDR3 loop spans 16 amino acids. With 3 bases clipped from V and 2 bases from J, the junction kept 9 bases outside the gene matches. CDR1 and CDR2 (germline): SGHRS, YFSETQ. CDR3: CASSSSGGEYTDTQYF. The DNA for the CDR3 is TGCGCCAGCAGCTCGTCAGGGGGTGAATACACAGATACGCAGTATTTT.

The V and J genes are TRBV19 and TRBJ1-5; no reliable D call. This CDR3 region has 15 residues. V dropped 1 base and J dropped 1 base, with 8 bases sitting between them. Germline values: CDR1 LNHDA, CDR2 SQIVND (reference sequence). The CDR3 spells CASSIGQVSNQPQHF. In DNA form, the CDR3 reads TGTGCCAGTAGTATAGGGCAGGTGAGCAATCAGCCCCAGCATTTT.